This T cell receptor beta chain was retrieved from a study of blood T cell repertoires in COVID-19. As for the study in general: Both acute and convalescent COVID-19 samples were obtained from the United States, Italy and Spain. Sources were T cells, B-cell-depleted T cells, or PBMCs; the material itself was cDNA or gDNA.

Original analysis: The authors estimated nucleated cell counts from reference gene primer amplification. Sequenced by immunoSEQ multiplex PCR; TCRdb stores in-frame clones only, minus some. That table gives V, J and clone size, and the DNA gave D and trimming. The table shows some 250,000 clones, with roughly four fifths occurring only once. There are 13 residues in the CDR3. The germline V gene encodes CDR1 ENHRY and CDR2 SYGVKD. V lost 8 bases, J lost 1 base, and 11 bases lay in between. Seattle participants joined during active infection and were tracked over time. Input material: peripheral blood. The rearrangement joins TRBV10-3 to TRBJ2-5; no firm D call. The TCR comes from a woman older than 75 with COVID-19, enrolled during active disease. CDR3 coding DNA: TGTGCCATCGGCCCCCGTGGCCAAGAGACCCAGTACTTC. It is translated as CAIGPRGQETQYF.